Following are 4 T cell receptor beta chains from one sample sequenced in a study of blood T cell repertoires in COVID-19. Sequencing used immunoSEQ multiplex PCR; TCRdb keeps in-frame clones, though not all of them. In the table there are about 440,000 clones, roughly 88% of which are singletons. Sample: peripheral blood. These receptors came from a woman aged 45 to 65 with COVID-19, enrolled during active disease.

This clone has a single count. The chain is built from TRBV24-1 and TRBJ2-1; weak D call: TRBD2 (6 bases). With 1 base removed from V and 3 bases from J, the gap between germline ends came to 12 bases. Germline CDR1 is KGHDR and CDR2 is SFDVKD. This CDR3 contains 16 residues. The CDR3 spells CATSDFRVRGYNEQFF. Here the CDR3 DNA reads TGTGCCACCAGTGATTTTAGGGTGCGGGGCTACAATGAGCAGTTCTTC.

This clone has a single count. The V call is TRBV5-6, the J call TRBJ2-4; 12 nucleotides match TRBD2. V trimming: 0 bases; J trimming: 7 bases; junction bases outside the gene matches: 8. CDR3 length equals 17 residues. Germline CDR1 SGHDT, CDR2 YYEEEE. The CDR3 nucleotides read TGTGCCAGCAGCTTGGCCGCTAGCGGGGGGGCTAGGAACATTCAGTACTTC. Its protein product is CASSLAASGGARNIQYF.

Remarks on this clone: This specimen includes other DNA sequences encoding the same CDR3. V usage is TRBV6-2 or TRBV6-3 and J usage is TRBJ2-7, with D unclear. Germline CDR1 MNHEY, CDR2 SVGEGT. The CDR3 is 12 amino acids. V lost 5 bases to trimming and J lost 0 bases, with 5 bases between them. DNA for the CDR3: TGTGCCAGCAGTATAGACTCCTACGAGCAGTACTTC. It translates to CASSIDSYEQYF.

This chain links TRBV15 with TRBJ2-1, with TRBD1 identical over 8 bases. The CDR3 covers 14 residues. V was pared by 7 bases and J by 7 bases, with 9 bases of the junction left unmatched. Germline CDR1 and CDR2: LNHNV and YYDKDF (reference sequence). CDR3 sequence: CATTPGQVLNEQFF. In DNA, the CDR3 is TGTGCCACCACCCCGGGACAGGTCCTAAATGAGCAGTTCTTC.